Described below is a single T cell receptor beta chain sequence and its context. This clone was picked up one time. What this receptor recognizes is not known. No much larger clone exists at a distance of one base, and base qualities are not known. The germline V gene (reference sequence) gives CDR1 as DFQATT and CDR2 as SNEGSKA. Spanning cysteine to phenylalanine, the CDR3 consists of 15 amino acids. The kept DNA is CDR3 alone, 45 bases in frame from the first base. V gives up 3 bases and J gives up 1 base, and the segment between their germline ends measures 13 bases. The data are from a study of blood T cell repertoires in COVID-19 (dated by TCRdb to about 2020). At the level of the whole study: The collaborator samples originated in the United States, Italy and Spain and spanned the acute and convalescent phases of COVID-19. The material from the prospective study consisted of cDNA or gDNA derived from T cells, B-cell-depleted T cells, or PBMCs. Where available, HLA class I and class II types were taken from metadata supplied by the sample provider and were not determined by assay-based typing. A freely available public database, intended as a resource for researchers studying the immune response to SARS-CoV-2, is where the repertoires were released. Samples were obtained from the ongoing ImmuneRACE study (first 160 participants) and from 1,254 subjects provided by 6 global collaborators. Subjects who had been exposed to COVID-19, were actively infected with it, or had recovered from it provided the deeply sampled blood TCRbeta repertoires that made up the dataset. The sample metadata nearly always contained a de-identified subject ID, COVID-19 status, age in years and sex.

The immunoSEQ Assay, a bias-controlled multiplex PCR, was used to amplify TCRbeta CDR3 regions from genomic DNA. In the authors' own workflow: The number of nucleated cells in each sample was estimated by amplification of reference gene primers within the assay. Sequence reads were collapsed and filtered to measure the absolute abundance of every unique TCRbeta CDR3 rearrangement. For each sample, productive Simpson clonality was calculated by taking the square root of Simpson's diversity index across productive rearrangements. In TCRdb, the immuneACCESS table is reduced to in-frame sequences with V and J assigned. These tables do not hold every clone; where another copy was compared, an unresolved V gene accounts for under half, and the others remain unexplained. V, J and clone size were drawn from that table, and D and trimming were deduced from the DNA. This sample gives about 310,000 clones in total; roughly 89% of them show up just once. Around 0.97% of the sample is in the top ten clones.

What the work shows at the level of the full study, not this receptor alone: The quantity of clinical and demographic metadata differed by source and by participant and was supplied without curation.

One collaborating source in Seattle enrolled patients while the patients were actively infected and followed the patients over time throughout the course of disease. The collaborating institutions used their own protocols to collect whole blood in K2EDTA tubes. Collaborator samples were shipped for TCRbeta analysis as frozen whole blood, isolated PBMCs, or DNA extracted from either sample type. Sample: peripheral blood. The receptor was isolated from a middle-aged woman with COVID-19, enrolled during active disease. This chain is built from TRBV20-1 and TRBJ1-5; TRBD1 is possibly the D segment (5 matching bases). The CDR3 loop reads CSASSYDRSNQPQHF. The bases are TGCAGTGCTAGTAGCTACGACAGAAGCAATCAGCCCCAGCATTTT.